The sequence of this T cell receptor beta chain was determined in a study of T cell responses to AZD1222 COVID-19 vaccine. Study-wide findings and caveats: Spike-specific TCR breadth and depth both grew after two AZD1222 doses. Clonal diversity may have been underestimated, and the donors were mostly white British, with more females than males. At baseline, seropositivity was found in only a handful of AZD1222 recipients.

Generated by immunoSEQ multiplex PCR, the TCRdb table keeps only in-frame clones and is missing some. The sample lists around 200,000 clones, more than 75% occurring once. To note about this clone: The antigen is unknown.

Researchers grouped second doses given at about 4 or about 12 weeks into one pool. The sequences come from peripheral blood, collected 28 days after the second AZD1222 dose. The TCR comes from an adult who received the AZD1222 COVID-19 vaccine.

The CDR3, as DNA: TGTGCCAGCAGCCTGGCTAGCGGGAGGTTCACAGATACGCAGTATTTT. It specifies CASSLASGRFTDTQYF. The V gene is TRBV7-8, the J gene TRBJ2-3; 11 bases line up with TRBD2. Germline assignment: CDR1 SGHVS and CDR2 FQNEAQ. V shed 5 bases and J 2 bases; nucleotides not matched to a gene: 6. This CDR3 has 16 residues. Full variable domain (outside the CDR3, taken from reference TRBV7-8 and TRBJ2-3): GAGVSQSPRYKVAKRGQDVALRCDPISGHVSLFWYQQALGQGPEFLTYFQNEAQLDKSGLPSDRFFAERPEGSVSTLKIQRTQQEDSAVYLCASSLASGRFTDTQYFGPGTRLTVL.